This passage covers 9 T cell receptor beta chains from one sample sequenced in a study of human T cells and chemical hapten exposure. TCRdb analysed the RACE reads with MiXCR anew, one entry per CDR3 protein. Among 35,000 to 45,000 distinct CDR3 sequences listed, more than 8.5% were seen once. The time point: patch test 2, 6 weeks after DPC sensitization. Treatment reported: therapeutic diphenylcyclopropenone sensitization with weekly scalp DPC. The source was whole blood, collected in connection with sensitization to the hapten diphenylcyclopropenone (DPC). These receptor sequences come from a woman aged 40 to 50 with alopecia areata. Some clones in this sample may be carry-over from other donors' samples.

This clonotype was observed a few times. Here the CDR3 DNA reads TGTGCCACCAGTGCGTCCGACACTACCCAGTACTTC. Its translation is CATSASDTTQYF. J is TRBJ2-5 and V is TRBV15; D is unresolved. CDR3 length: 12 amino acids. Between the trimmed V and J ends, which lost 6 bases and 8 bases, there was a span of 13 bases. Per the germline V gene, CDR1 is LNHNV and CDR2 is YYDKDF (reference sequence).

V is TRBV7-3 and J is TRBJ2-3; TRBD1 agrees at 9 bases. Trimming removed 0 bases from V and 0 bases from J; junction bases left unmatched: 1. CDR3 length: 16 amino acids. In germline, CDR1 is SGHTA, CDR2 FQGTGA. DNA of the CDR3: TGTGCCAGCAGCTTAACGGGGACAGGGAGCACAGATACGCAGTATTTT. Translated, it gives CASSLTGTGSTDTQYF.

This clonotype was counted at least ten times. The rearrangement joins TRBV7-6 to TRBJ2-7; the D is unclear. From germline, CDR1 is SGHVS and CDR2 FNYEAQ. This CDR3 contains 15 residues. Trimming shortened V by 5 bases and J by 2 bases, and 16 bases separated the two germline ends. The CDR3 reads CASSPHPGSAYEQYF. The CDR3 DNA follows: TGTGCCAGCAGCCCCCACCCGGGCTCAGCCTACGAGCAGTACTTC.

This clonotype appeared many times. The chain couples TRBV20-1 to TRBJ1-1, with 7 nucleotides matching TRBD1. The CDR3 consists of 13 residues. The J segment lost 3 bases and the V segment lost 4 bases, leaving 5 bases of the junction unmatched. Looked up from germline, CDR1 is DFQATT and CDR2 is SNEGSKA (reference sequence). As DNA, the CDR3 is TGCAGTGCTAAGGACAGGAGCGACACTGAAGCTTTCTTT. It yields the protein CSAKDRSDTEAFF.

This clonotype was seen a handful of times. The V gene is TRBV28, the J gene TRBJ2-1, with 8 bases lining up with TRBD2. The V segment lost 10 bases and the J segment 7 bases; nucleotides outside the gene matches: 12. The CDR3 covers 14 residues. Germline V lookup: CDR1 MDHEN, CDR2 SYDVKM. CDR3 sequence: CATKPGGPVNEQFF. The CDR3 region has the DNA TGTGCCACCAAGCCGGGGGGGCCGGTAAATGAGCAGTTCTTC.

Comment on this clonotype: It may be a read error: a sequence one base away is much more abundant. The chain links TRBV6-5 to TRBJ2-7; no firm D call. The CDR3 covers 14 residues. Germline lookup yields CDR1 MNHEY and CDR2 SVGAGI. V lost 2 bases to trimming and J lost 5 bases, with 13 bases between them. The CDR3 loop reads CASSYMVTWNEQYF. The CDR3 region has the DNA TGTGCCAGCAGTTACATGGTAACATGGAACGAGCAGTACTTC.

The V gene is TRBV6-1, the J gene TRBJ1-4; possible D gene TRBD1, 5 bases. Trimming pared 4 bases from V and 0 bases from J, leaving 18 bases between. Germline V CDR1 and CDR2: MNHNS, SASEGT. The CDR3 runs 18 residues. The CDR3 sequence is CASSGPGMVLATNEKLFF. CDR3 DNA: TGTGCCAGCAGTGGCCCAGGGATGGTCCTAGCAACTAATGAAAAACTGTTTTTT.

This clonotype was recorded a few times. The rearrangement joins TRBV29-1 to TRBJ1-1, with TRBD1 identical over 8 bases. After removal of 6 bases from V and 7 bases from J, the junction contained 7 bases not matched to a gene. This CDR3 region has 12 residues. Germline values: CDR1 SQVTM, CDR2 ANQGSEA. CDR3 loop: CSVTQGGYEAFF. CDR3 in DNA: TGCAGCGTCACACAGGGGGGCTATGAAGCTTTCTTT.

This clonotype was seen at least ten times. The chain is built from TRBV19 and TRBJ2-7; D is uncertain. The CDR3 covers 15 residues. Trimming stripped 3 bases from V and 2 bases from J, with 14 bases between. CDR1 LNHDA and CDR2 SQIVND come from the germline V gene (reference sequence). This chain's CDR3 is CASSIRADIAYEQYF. The CDR3 DNA follows: TGTGCCAGTAGTATTCGGGCGGATATTGCCTACGAGCAGTACTTC. Drawing the rest from reference TRBV19 and TRBJ2-7, the complete variable domain is DGGITQSPKYLFRKEGQNVTLSCEQNLNHDAMYWYRQDPGQGLRLIYYSQIVNDFQKGDIAEGYSVSREKKESFPLTVTSAQKNPTAFYLCASSIRADIAYEQYFGPGTRLTVT.